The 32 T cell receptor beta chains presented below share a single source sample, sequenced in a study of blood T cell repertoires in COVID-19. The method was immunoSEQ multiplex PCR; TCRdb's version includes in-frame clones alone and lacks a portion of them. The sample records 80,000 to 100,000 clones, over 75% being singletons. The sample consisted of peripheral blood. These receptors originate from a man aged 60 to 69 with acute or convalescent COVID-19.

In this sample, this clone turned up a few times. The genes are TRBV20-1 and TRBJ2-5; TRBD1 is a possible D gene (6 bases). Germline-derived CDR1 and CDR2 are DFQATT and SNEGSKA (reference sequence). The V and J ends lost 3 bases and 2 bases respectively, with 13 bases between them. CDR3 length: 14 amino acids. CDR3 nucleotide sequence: TGCAGTGCTAGTTGGACAGCGAAACAAGAGACCCAGTACTTC. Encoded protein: CSASWTAKQETQYF.

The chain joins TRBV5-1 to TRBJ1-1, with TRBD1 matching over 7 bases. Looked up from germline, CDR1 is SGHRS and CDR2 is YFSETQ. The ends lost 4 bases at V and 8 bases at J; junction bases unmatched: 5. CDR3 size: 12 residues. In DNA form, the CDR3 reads TGCGCCAGCAGCCCGGAGACAGGGGAAGCTTTCTTT. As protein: CASSPETGEAFF.

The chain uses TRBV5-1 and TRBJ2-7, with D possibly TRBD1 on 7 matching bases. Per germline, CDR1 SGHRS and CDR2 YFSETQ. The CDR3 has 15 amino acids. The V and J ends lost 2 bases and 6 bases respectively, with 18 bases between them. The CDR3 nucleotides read TGCGCCAGCAGCTTTCGACAGGGAGGTCTAGCCGAGCAGTACTTC. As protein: CASSFRQGGLAEQYF.

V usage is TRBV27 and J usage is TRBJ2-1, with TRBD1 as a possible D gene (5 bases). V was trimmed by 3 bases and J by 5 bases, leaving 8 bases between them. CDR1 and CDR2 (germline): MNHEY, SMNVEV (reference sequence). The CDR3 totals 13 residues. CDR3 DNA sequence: TGTGCCAGCAGTTTCTCCAGGGACAATGAGCAGTTCTTC. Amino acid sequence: CASSFSRDNEQFF.

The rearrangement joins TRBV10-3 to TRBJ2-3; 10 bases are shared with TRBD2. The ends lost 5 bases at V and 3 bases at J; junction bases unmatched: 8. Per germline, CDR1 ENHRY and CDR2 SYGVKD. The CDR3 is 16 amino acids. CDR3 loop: CAISLAGGQGTDTQYF. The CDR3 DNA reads TGTGCCATCAGTTTAGCGGGAGGACAAGGAACAGATACGCAGTATTTT.

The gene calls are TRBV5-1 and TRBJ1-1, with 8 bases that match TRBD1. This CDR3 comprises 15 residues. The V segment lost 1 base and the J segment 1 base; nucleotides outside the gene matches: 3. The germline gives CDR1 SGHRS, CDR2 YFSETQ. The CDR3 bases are TGCGCCAGCAGCTTGACGGGACAGGCGAACACTGAAGCTTTCTTT. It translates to CASSLTGQANTEAFF.

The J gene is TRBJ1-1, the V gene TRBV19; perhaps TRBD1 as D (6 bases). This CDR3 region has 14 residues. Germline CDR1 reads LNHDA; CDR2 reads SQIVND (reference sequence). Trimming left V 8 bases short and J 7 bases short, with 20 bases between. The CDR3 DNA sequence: TGTGCCAGTTTAGCGGGGGCGCTTTCCAATGAAGCTTTCTTT. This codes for CASLAGALSNEAFF.

The CDR3 here is CASNSQGGVTDTQYF. CDR3 coding DNA: TGTGCCAGCAATTCACAGGGGGGCGTTACAGATACGCAGTATTTT. The chain recombines TRBV9 with TRBJ2-3, with 8 bases lining up with TRBD1. Germline CDR1 reads SGDLS; CDR2 reads YYNGEE. CDR3 length: 15 amino acids. J lost 3 bases, V lost 6 bases, and 9 bases had no gene match.

As DNA, the CDR3 is TGTGCCAGCAGCTTAGTCCCGACAGGGAACTATGGCTACACCTTC. Translating it yields CASSLVPTGNYGYTF. The V and J genes are TRBV7-2 and TRBJ1-2, with 7 positions matching TRBD1. From germline, CDR1 is SGHTA and CDR2 FQGNSA. The ends lost 1 base at V and 2 bases at J; junction bases unmatched: 4. The CDR3 loop spans 15 amino acids. Drawing the rest from reference TRBV7-2 and TRBJ1-2, the complete variable domain is GAGVSQSPSNKVTEKGKDVELRCDPISGHTALYWYRQSLGQGLEFLIYFQGNSAPDKSGLPSDRFSAERTGGSVSTLTIQRTQQEDSAVYLCASSLVPTGNYGYTFGSGTRLTVV.

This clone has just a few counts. CDR3 amino acids: CASSTGQLYGYTF. The CDR3 coding sequence is TGTGCCAGCAGCACGGGACAGCTCTATGGCTACACCTTC. This chain links TRBV7-9 with TRBJ1-2; 7 nucleotides align to TRBD1. CDR3 length equals 13 residues. Germline CDR1 is SEHNR and CDR2 is FQNEAQ (reference sequence). Trimming at V came to 5 bases and at J to 4 bases, leaving 4 bases not matched to a gene.

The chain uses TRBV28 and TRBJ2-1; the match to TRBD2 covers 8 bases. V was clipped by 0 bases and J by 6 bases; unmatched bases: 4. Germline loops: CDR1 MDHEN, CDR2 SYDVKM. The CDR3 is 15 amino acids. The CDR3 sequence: CASSLWGSGTNEQFF. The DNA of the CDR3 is TGTGCCAGCAGTTTATGGGGTAGCGGGACCAATGAGCAGTTCTTC.

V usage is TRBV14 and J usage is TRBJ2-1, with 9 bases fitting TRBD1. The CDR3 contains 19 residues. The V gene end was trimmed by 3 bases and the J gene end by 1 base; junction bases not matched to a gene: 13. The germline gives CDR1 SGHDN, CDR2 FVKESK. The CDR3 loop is CASSQTGQGVFRSYNEQFF. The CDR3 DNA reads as TGTGCCAGCAGCCAGACGGGACAGGGCGTTTTCCGGTCCTACAATGAGCAGTTCTTC.

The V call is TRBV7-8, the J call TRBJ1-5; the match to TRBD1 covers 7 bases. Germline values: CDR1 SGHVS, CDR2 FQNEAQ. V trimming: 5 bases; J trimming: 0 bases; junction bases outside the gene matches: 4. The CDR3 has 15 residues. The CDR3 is CASSVTGASNQPQHF. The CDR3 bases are TGTGCCAGCAGCGTTACAGGGGCTAGCAATCAGCCCCAGCATTTT.

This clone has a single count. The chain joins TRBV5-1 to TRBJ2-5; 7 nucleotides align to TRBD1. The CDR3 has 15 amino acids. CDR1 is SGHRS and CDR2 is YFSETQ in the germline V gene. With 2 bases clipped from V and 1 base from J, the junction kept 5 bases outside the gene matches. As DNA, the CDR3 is TGCGCCAGCAGCTTACAGGGGAGCCCCCAAGAGACCCAGTACTTC. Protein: CASSLQGSPQETQYF.

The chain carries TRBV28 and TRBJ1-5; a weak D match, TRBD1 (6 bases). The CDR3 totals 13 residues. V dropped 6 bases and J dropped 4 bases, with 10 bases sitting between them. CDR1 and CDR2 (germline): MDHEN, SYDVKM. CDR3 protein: CASSLDSNQPQHF. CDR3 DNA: TGTGCCAGCAGCTTGGACAGTAATCAGCCCCAGCATTTT.

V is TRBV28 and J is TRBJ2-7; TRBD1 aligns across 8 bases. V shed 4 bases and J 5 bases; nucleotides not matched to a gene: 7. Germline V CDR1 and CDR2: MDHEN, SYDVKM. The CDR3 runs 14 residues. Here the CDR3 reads CASSSTGEQDEQYF. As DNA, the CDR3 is TGTGCCAGCAGTTCGACAGGGGAACAGGACGAGCAGTACTTC.

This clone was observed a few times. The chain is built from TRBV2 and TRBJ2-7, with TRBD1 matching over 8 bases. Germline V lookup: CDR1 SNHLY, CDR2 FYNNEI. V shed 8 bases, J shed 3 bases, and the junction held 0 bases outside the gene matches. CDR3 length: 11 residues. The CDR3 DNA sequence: TGTGCCAGCGACAGGGGCTACGAGCAGTACTTC. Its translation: CASDRGYEQYF.

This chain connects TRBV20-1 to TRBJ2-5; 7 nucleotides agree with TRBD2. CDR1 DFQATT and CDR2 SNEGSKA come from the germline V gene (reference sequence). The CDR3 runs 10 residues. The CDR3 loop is CSGGQETQYF. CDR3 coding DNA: TGCAGCGGGGGGCAAGAGACCCAGTACTTC.

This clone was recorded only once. The chain's CDR3 is CASATGATVYEQYF. The CDR3 DNA follows: TGCGCCAGCGCCACAGGGGCCACAGTCTACGAGCAGTACTTC. The gene calls are TRBV5-1 and TRBJ2-7; 7 bases agree with TRBD1. The V gene's germline CDR1 is SGHRS and CDR2 YFSETQ. The ends lost 7 bases at V and 3 bases at J; junction bases unmatched: 10. The CDR3 is 14 residues long.

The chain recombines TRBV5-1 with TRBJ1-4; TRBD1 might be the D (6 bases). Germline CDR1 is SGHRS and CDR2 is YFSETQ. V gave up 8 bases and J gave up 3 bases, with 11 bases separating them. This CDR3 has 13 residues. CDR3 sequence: CASQQGPNEKLFF. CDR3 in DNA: TGCGCCAGTCAACAGGGCCCTAATGAAAAACTGTTTTTT.

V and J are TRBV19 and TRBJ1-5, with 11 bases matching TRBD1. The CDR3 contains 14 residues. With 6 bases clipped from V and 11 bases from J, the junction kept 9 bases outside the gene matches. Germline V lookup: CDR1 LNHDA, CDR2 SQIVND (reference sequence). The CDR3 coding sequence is TGTGCCAGTAGCCGGGACAGGGGGACTGTAGCCCAGCATTTT. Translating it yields CASSRDRGTVAQHF.

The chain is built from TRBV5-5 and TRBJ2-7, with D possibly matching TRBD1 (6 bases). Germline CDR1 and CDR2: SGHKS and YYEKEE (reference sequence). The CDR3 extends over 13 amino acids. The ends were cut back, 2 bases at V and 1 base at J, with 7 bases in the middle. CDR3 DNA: TGTGCCAGCAGCTTCGGACAGTCCTACGAGCAGTACTTC. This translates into CASSFGQSYEQYF.

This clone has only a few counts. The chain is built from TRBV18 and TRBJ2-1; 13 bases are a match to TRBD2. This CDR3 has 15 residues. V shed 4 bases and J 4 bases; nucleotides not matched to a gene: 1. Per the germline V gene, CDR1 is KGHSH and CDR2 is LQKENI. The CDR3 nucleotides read TGTGCCAGCTCACTGGGACTAGCGGGATACAATGAGCAGTTCTTC. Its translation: CASSLGLAGYNEQFF.

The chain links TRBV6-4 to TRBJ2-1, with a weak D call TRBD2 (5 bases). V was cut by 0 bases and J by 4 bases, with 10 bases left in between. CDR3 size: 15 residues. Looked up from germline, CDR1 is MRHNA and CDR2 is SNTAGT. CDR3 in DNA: TGTGCCAGCAGTGACTCGAGACGGGATTACAATGAGCAGTTCTTC. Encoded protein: CASSDSRRDYNEQFF.

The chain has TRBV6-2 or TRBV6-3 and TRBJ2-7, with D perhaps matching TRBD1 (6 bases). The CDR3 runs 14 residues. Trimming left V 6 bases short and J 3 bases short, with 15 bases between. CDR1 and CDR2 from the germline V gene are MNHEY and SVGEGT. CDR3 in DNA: TGTGCCAGCAGCCGACGGGACACCTTCTACGAGCAGTACTTC. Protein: CASSRRDTFYEQYF.

CDR3 protein: CASSEYLPGGGLGDGYTF. CDR3 nucleotide sequence: TGTGCCAGCAGTGAATACCTGCCAGGGGGTGGTTTAGGGGATGGCTACACCTTC. The chain carries TRBV25-1 and TRBJ1-2; 7 positions match TRBD1. Looked up from germline, CDR1 is MGHDK and CDR2 is SYGVNS. This CDR3 has 18 residues. The V and J ends lost 0 bases and 6 bases, in that order; junction bases with no gene match: 16.

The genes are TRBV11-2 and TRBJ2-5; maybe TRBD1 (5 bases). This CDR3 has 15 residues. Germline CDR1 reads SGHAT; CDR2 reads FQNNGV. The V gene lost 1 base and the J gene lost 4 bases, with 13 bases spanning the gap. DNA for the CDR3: TGTGCCAGCAGCTTAGGGGTCAGGGCCGCAGAGACCCAGTACTTC. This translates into CASSLGVRAAETQYF.

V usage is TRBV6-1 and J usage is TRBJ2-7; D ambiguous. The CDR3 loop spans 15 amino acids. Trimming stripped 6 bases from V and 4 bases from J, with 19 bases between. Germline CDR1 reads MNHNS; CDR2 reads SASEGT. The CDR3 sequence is CASRRQVGIDYEQYF. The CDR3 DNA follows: TGTGCCAGCAGAAGACAAGTAGGAATTGATTACGAGCAGTACTTC.

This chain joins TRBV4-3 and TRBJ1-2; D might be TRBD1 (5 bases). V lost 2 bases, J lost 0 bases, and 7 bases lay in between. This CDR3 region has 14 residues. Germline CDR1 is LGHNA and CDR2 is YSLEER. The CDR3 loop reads CASSQKTANYGYTF. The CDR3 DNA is TGCGCCAGCAGCCAAAAGACAGCTAACTATGGCTACACCTTC.

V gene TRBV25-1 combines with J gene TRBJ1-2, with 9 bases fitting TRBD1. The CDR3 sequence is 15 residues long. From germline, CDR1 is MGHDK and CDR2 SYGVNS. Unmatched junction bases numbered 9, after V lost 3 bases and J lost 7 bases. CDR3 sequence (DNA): TGTGCCAGCAGTGATGGGACAGGGAGTATAGTTGGCTACACCTTC. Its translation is CASSDGTGSIVGYTF.

CDR3 in amino acids: CASSPVEGGKLFF. The CDR3 nucleotides read TGTGCCAGCAGCCCGGTTGAAGGGGGAAAACTGTTTTTT. V and J are TRBV9 and TRBJ1-4, with a tentative D call TRBD1 (6 bases). CDR3 size: 13 residues. Germline CDR1 and CDR2: SGDLS and YYNGEE. The V and J ends lost 4 bases and 10 bases respectively, with 14 bases between them.

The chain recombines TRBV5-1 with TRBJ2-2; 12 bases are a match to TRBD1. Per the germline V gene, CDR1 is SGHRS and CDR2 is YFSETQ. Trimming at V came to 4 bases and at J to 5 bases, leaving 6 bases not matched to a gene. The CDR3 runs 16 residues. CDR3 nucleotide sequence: TGCGCCAGCAGCCCCGGGACAGGGGGCTTGACCGGGGAGCTGTTTTTT. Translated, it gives CASSPGTGGLTGELFF.